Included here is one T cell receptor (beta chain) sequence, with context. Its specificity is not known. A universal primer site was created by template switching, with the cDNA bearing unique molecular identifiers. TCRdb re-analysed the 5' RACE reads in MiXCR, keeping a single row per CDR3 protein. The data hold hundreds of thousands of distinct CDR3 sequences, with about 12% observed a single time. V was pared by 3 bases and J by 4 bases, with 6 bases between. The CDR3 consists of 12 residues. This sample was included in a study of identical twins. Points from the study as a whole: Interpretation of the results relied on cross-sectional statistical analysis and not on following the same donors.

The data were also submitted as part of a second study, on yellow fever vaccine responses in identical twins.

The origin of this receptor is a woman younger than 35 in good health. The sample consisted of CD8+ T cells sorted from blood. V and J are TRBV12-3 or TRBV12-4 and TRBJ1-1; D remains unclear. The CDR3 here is CASSLYSTEAFF. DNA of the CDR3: TGTGCCAGCAGTTTGTACAGCACTGAAGCTTTCTTT.